These 16 T cell receptor beta chains were all obtained from the same sample, sequenced in a study of CD8+CD57+ T cells in acquired aplastic anemia. The study profiled TCR beta VDJ and CDR3 using genomic DNA as template. TCRdb reprocessed the reads with MiXCR, giving one entry per CDR3 protein. The sample gives 400,000 to 600,000 distinct CDR3 sequences, around 30% of which show up once; around 0.82% is in the top ten. For sequencing, patients were chosen who had shown expansion of CD8+CD57+ cells by flow cytometry. Sequences were obtained from sorted CD4+, CD8+, or CD8+CD57+ T cells (not recorded which) from PBMCs. Receptors were obtained from a human donor with aplastic anemia.

A few counts support this clonotype. The rearrangement joins TRBV5-1 to TRBJ1-5; D call uncertain. Germline loops: CDR1 SGHRS, CDR2 YFSETQ. This CDR3 has 15 residues. Trimming removed 0 bases at V and 2 bases at J, with 9 bases between. The CDR3 here is CASSLAPAGNQPQHF. The CDR3 region has the DNA TGCGCCAGCAGCTTGGCCCCGGCGGGCAATCAGCCCCAGCATTTT. Supplemented by reference TRBV5-1 and TRBJ1-5, the full variable domain reads KAGVTQTPRYLIKTRGQQVTLSCSPISGHRSVSWYQQTPGQGLQFLFEYFSETQRNKGNFPGRFSGRQFSNSRSEMNVSTLELGDSALYLCASSLAPAGNQPQHFGDGTRLSIL.

This clonotype was seen ten or more times. The V call is TRBV10-3, the J call TRBJ2-2; possibly TRBD1 for D (7 bases). This CDR3 contains 16 residues. V lost 10 bases, J lost 0 bases, and 18 bases lay in between. Germline V lookup: CDR1 ENHRY, CDR2 SYGVKD. The CDR3, as DNA: TGTGCCACAGGGGGAGAGGGGGGCGCGAACACCGGGGAGCTGTTTTTT. This translates into CATGGEGGANTGELFF.

This clonotype was counted ten times or more. V and J are TRBV29-1 and TRBJ2-3, with a weak D call TRBD2 (5 bases). Deletions cut 6 bases from V and 2 bases from J, with 18 bases between. There are 15 residues in the CDR3. Germline lookup yields CDR1 SQVTM and CDR2 ANQGSEA. This CDR3 reads CSVADFRAFTDTQYF. The CDR3 region has the DNA TGCAGCGTCGCGGACTTTCGGGCCTTCACAGATACGCAGTATTTT.

The genes are TRBV5-5 and TRBJ2-5; perhaps TRBD2 as D (6 bases). Germline-derived CDR1 and CDR2 are SGHKS and YYEKEE (reference sequence). The CDR3 has 13 amino acids. Trimming shortened V by 8 bases and J by 3 bases, and 14 bases separated the two germline ends. CDR3 residues: CASKTGTEETQYF. The CDR3 DNA follows: TGTGCCAGTAAAACCGGGACTGAAGAGACCCAGTACTTC. Based on the CDR3 plus reference TRBV5-5 and TRBJ2-5, the full variable domain is DAGVTQSPTHLIKTRGQQVTLRCSPISGHKSVSWYQQVLGQGPQFIFQYYEKEERGRGNFPDRFSARQFPNYSSELNVNALLLGDSALYLCASKTGTEETQYFGPGTRLLVL.

This clonotype was seen ten or more times. V is TRBV9 and J is TRBJ1-6; maybe TRBD1 (6 bases). V lost 0 bases to trimming and J lost 9 bases, with 13 bases between them. CDR1 SGDLS and CDR2 YYNGEE come from the germline V gene. The CDR3 extends over 15 amino acids. DNA for the CDR3: TGTGCCAGCAGCGTAGATCAGGGGCTCGGTTCACCCCTCCACTTT. It codes for CASSVDQGLGSPLHF. Variable domain in full (rest from reference TRBV9 and TRBJ1-6): DSGVTQTPKHLITATGQRVTLRCSPRSGDLSVYWYQQSLDQGLQFLIQYYNGEERAKGNILERFSAQQFPDLHSELNLSSLELGDSALYFCASSVDQGLGSPLHFGNGTRLTVT.

Notes on this clonotype: A read error may be the cause here, since a much bigger clone is one base away. The rearrangement joins TRBV6-1 to TRBJ1-2, with D tentatively TRBD1 (5 bases). There are 11 residues in the CDR3. Germline V gene sequence: CDR1 MNHNS, CDR2 SASEGT. V was shortened by 7 bases and J by 10 bases, with 13 bases between the two germline ends. CDR3 loop: CASKLDSSYTF. The CDR3 region has the DNA TGTGCCAGCAAACTAGACAGTTCCTACACCTTC.

This clonotype was seen ten or more times. V gene TRBV20-1 combines with J gene TRBJ2-3; 10 bases agree with TRBD2. The CDR3 contains 15 residues. V shed 0 bases and J 6 bases; nucleotides not matched to a gene: 6. Germline V gives CDR1 DFQATT, CDR2 SNEGSKA (reference sequence). In nucleotides, the CDR3 is TGCAGTGCTAGAGATCGGGCTAGCGGGGGCGATACGCAGTATTTT. Its protein is CSARDRASGGDTQYF.

This rearrangement joins TRBV6-5 to TRBJ2-1; D is unclear. V lost 0 bases to trimming and J lost 5 bases, with 8 bases between them. Germline-derived CDR1 and CDR2 are MNHEY and SVGAGI. There are 14 residues in the CDR3. The CDR3 reads CASSYSRRDNEQFF. The DNA for the CDR3 is TGTGCCAGCAGTTACTCTCGCAGAGACAATGAGCAGTTCTTC.

V is TRBV5-1 and J is TRBJ2-5; D possibly corresponds to TRBD2 (6 bases). V lost 8 bases and J lost 7, with 6 bases in between. CDR3 length: 9 amino acids. Per the germline V gene, CDR1 is SGHRS and CDR2 is YFSETQ. CDR3 sequence: CARGGTQYF. The CDR3 DNA reads TGCGCCAGGGGGGGGACCCAGTACTTC.

This clonotype was counted many times. The chain employs TRBV7-9 and TRBJ1-2; the match to TRBD1 covers 11 bases. V lost 5 bases, J lost 7 bases, and 3 bases stayed unmatched. Germline-derived CDR1 and CDR2 are SEHNR and FQNEAQ (reference sequence). The CDR3 contains 13 residues. The CDR3 region has the DNA TGTGCCAGCAGCCGCGGACAGGGGGCTGGCTACACCTTC. Protein sequence: CASSRGQGAGYTF.

This clonotype was observed at least ten times. The chain employs TRBV19 and TRBJ1-6, with 9 nucleotides matching TRBD1. Germline V gene data show CDR1 as LNHDA and CDR2 as SQIVND (reference sequence). V trimming: 1 base; J trimming: 7 bases; junction bases outside the gene matches: 2. The CDR3 length is 15 residues. The CDR3 bases are TGTGCCAGTAGTATAGGGGGGACAGGGAATTCACCCCTCCACTTT. Translated: CASSIGGTGNSPLHF.

The rearrangement joins TRBV7-9 to TRBJ1-1; D unclear. CDR3 length: 14 amino acids. CDR1 is SEHNR, CDR2 FQNEAQ, per germline (reference sequence). V lost 1 base and J 7 bases, leaving 13 bases between the germline ends. The CDR3 sequence: CASSLGIGKFEAFF. DNA of the CDR3: TGTGCCAGCAGCTTAGGGATAGGCAAGTTTGAAGCTTTCTTT.

In this sample, this clonotype turned up many times. The chain carries TRBV11-1 and TRBJ1-2; unclear D gene. Trimming took off 4 bases at V and 7 bases at J, with 22 bases between the two ends. CDR3 length equals 16 residues. From germline, CDR1 is SGHAT and CDR2 FQDESV (reference sequence). The CDR3 is CASSSTLGAEPGGYTF. The CDR3 DNA follows: TGTGCCAGCAGCTCGACCTTGGGTGCGGAGCCAGGTGGCTACACCTTC.

The chain employs TRBV19 and TRBJ2-2, with D perhaps TRBD2 (6 bases). The CDR3 extends over 15 amino acids. CDR1 and CDR2 (germline): LNHDA, SQIVND (reference sequence). V was cut by 3 bases and J by 7 bases, with 15 bases left in between. CDR3 nucleotides: TGTGCCAGTAGTATTTACGGAGGAGGGGTCGGGGAGCTGTTTTTT. Amino acids: CASSIYGGGVGELFF.

This clonotype was counted many times. The chain combines TRBV7-9 with TRBJ1-2; 10 bases line up with TRBD1. The germline gives CDR1 SEHNR, CDR2 FQNEAQ (reference sequence). This CDR3 comprises 14 residues. After removal of 4 bases from V and 13 bases from J, the junction contained 12 bases not matched to a gene. The CDR3 region is CASSYQTGQGLSTF. As DNA, the CDR3 is TGTGCCAGCAGCTACCAAACGGGACAGGGGTTGAGCACCTTC.

This chain joins TRBV7-2 and TRBJ1-1, with D hard to call. Trimming took 6 bases from V and 6 from J, leaving 14 bases between them. The CDR3 loop spans 13 amino acids. CDR1 is SGHTA, CDR2 FQGNSA, per germline. This chain's CDR3 is CASSSTGVSEAFF. DNA for the CDR3: TGTGCCAGCAGTTCTACCGGGGTGTCTGAAGCTTTCTTT.